The subject of this entry is one T cell receptor beta chain. The antigen is not known. Using its own MiXCR run on the PCR reads, TCRdb lists one record per CDR3 protein. The sample records approximately 550,000 distinct CDR3 sequences, about a quarter being singletons. Naive CD8 library inputs spanned roughly 20,000 to 1,100,000 sorted cells and 10%, 30% or 50% RNA. This specimen belongs to a study of molecular identifiers for immune sequencing clone quantification. Study observations and caveats: Highly expanded clone sizes could be underestimated by identical TCR molecules that share a barcode.

The CDR3 is made up of 15 amino acids. Germline values: CDR1 LGHDT, CDR2 YNNKEL (reference sequence). V was pared by 4 bases and J by 1 base, with 14 bases between. The TCR sequence derives from a human donor in good health. Some libraries in this study had Jurkat cell RNA spiked in. The sequencing input was naive CD8+ T cells from blood, with Jurkat cell RNA spiked in. Described subset: FACS-sorted CD8+CD4-CCR7+CD45RA+ naive T cells. This chain links TRBV3-1 with TRBJ2-7; D is perhaps TRBD1 (6 bases). CDR3: CASSLRDKVSYEQYF. The CDR3 region has the DNA TGTGCCAGCAGCCTACGGGACAAAGTTTCCTACGAGCAGTACTTC.